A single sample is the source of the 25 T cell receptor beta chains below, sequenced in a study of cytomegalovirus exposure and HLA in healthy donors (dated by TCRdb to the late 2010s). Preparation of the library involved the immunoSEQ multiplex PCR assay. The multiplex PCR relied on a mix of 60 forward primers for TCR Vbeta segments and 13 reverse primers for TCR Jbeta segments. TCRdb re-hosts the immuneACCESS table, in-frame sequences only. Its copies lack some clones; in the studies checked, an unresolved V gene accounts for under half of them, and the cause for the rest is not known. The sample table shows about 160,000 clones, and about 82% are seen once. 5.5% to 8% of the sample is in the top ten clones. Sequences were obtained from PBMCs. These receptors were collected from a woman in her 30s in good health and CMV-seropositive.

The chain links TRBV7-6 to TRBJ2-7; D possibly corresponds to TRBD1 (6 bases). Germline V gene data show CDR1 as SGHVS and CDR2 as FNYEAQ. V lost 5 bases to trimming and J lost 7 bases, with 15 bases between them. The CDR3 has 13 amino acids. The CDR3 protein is CASSRTRGGEQYF. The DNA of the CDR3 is TGTGCCAGCAGCCGAACCAGGGGCGGGGAGCAGTACTTC.

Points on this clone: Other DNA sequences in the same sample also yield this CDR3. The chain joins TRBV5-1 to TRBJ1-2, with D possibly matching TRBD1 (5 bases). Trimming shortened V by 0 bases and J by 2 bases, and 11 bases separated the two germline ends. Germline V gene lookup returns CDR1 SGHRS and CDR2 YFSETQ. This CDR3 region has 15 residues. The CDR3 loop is CASSLGQGRNYGYTF. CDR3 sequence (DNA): TGCGCCAGCAGCTTGGGTCAGGGCCGCAACTATGGCTACACCTTC.

CDR3 coding DNA: TGTGCCAGCAGCTTAGTAACAGGTGCCGGGGAGCTGTTTTTT. Its translation: CASSLVTGAGELFF. The rearrangement joins TRBV5-5 to TRBJ2-2, with D possibly matching TRBD1 (5 bases). This CDR3 is built from 14 residues. V lost 2 bases to trimming and J lost 6 bases, with 11 bases between them. Germline-derived CDR1 and CDR2 are SGHKS and YYEKEE (reference sequence).

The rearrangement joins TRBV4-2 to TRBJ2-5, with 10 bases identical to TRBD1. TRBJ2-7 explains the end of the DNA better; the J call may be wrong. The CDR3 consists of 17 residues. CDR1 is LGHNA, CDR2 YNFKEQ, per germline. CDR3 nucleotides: TGTGCCAGCAGCCAAGGGGCCCAGACAGGGGGCTTCGACGAGCAGTACTTC. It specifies CASSQGAQTGGFDEQYF.

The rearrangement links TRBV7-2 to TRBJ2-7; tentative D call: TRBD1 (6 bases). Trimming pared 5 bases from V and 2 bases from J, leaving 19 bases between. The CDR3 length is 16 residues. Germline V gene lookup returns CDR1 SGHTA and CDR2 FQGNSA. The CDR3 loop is CASSPSTGFVTYEQYF. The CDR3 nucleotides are TGTGCCAGCAGCCCCAGTACAGGGTTCGTAACCTACGAGCAGTACTTC.

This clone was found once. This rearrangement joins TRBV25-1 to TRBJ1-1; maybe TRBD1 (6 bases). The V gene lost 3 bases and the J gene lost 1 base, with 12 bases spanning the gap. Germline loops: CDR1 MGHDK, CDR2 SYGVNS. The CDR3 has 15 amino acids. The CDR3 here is CASSDWTVSNTEAFF. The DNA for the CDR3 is TGTGCCAGCAGTGACTGGACAGTTTCGAACACTGAAGCTTTCTTT.

The CDR3 region is CASSPTSGGYEQYF. CDR3 nucleotide sequence: TGTGCCAGCAGTCCGACTAGCGGGGGTTACGAGCAGTACTTC. This chain joins TRBV27 and TRBJ2-7, with 12 positions matching TRBD2. There are 14 residues in the CDR3. Unmatched junction bases numbered 3, after V lost 5 bases and J lost 4 bases. Looked up from germline, CDR1 is MNHEY and CDR2 is SMNVEV (reference sequence).

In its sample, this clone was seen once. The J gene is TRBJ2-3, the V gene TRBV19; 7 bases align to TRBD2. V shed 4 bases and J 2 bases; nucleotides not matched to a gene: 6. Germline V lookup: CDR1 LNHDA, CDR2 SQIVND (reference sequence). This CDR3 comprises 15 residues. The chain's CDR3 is CASSSLAVATDTQYF. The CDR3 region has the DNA TGTGCCAGTAGTAGTCTAGCGGTAGCCACAGATACGCAGTATTTT.

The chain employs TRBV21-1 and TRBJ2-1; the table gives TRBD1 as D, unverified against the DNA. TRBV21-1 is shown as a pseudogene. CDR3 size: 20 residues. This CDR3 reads CASSKRCGVVGQSSYNEQFF. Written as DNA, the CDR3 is TGTGCCAGCAGCAAAAGGTGCGGGGTGGTGGGACAGAGCTCCTACAATGAGCAGTTCTTC.

The CDR3 nucleotides are TGTGCCAGTAGTACATACGGAGGTCAGCCCCAGCATTTT. Translation: CASSTYGGQPQHF. The rearrangement uses TRBV19 and TRBJ1-5; D uncertain. CDR1 and CDR2 from the germline V gene are LNHDA and SQIVND (reference sequence). The CDR3 spans 13 residues. V shed 4 bases and J shed 6 bases, with 10 bases lying between them.

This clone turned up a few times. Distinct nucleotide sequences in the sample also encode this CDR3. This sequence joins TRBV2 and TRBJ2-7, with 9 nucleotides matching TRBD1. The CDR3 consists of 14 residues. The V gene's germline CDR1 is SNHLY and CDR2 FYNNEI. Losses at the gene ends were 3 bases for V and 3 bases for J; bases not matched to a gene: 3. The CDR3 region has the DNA TGTGCCAGCAGTGACCAGGGACAGGGCTACGAGCAGTACTTC. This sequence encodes CASSDQGQGYEQYF.

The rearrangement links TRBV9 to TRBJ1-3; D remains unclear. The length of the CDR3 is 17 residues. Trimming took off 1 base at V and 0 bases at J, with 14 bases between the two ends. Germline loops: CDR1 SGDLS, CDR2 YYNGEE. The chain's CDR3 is CASSVIPTQTSGNTIYF. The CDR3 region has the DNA TGTGCCAGCAGCGTAATACCGACACAAACCTCTGGAAACACCATATATTTT.

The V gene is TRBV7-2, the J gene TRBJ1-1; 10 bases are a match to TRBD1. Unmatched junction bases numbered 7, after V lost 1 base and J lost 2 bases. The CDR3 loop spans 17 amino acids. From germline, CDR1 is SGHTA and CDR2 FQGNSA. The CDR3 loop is CASSLGWDRGGNTEAFF. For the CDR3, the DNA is TGTGCCAGCAGCTTAGGGTGGGACAGGGGCGGTAACACTGAAGCTTTCTTT.

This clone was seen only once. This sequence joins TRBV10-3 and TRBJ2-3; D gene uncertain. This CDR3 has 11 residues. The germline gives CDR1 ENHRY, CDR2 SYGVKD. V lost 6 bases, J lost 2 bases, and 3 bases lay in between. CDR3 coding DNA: TGTGCCATCAGCATCACAGATACGCAGTATTTT. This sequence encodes CAISITDTQYF.

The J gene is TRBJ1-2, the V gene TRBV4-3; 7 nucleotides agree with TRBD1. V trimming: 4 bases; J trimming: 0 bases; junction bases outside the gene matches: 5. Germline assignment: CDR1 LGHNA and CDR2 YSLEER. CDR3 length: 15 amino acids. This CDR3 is CASSRNRGANYGYTF. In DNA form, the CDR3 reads TGCGCCAGCAGCCGAAACAGGGGAGCTAACTATGGCTACACCTTC.

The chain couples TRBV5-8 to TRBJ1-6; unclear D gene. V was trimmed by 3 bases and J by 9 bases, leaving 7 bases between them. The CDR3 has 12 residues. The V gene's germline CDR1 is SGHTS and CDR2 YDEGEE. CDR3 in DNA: TGTGCCAGCAGCTCCCAATCTTCACCCCTCCACTTT. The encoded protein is CASSSQSSPLHF.

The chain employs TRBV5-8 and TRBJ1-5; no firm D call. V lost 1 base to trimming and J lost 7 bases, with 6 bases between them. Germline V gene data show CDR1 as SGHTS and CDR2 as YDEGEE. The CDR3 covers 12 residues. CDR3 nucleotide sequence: TGTGCCAGCAGCTTGTACAACCAGCCCCAGCATTTT. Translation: CASSLYNQPQHF. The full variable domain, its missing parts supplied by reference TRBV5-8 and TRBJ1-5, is EAGVTQSPTHLIKTRGQQATLRCSPISGHTSVYWYQQALGLGLQFLLWYDEGEERNRGNFPPRFSGRQFPNYSSELNVNALELEDSALYLCASSLYNQPQHFGDGTRLSIL.

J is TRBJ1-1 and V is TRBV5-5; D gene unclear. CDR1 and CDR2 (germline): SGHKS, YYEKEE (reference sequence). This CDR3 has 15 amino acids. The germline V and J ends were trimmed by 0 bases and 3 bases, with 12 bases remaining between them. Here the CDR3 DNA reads TGTGCCAGCAGCTTGGGACAATTAGTACACACTGAAGCTTTCTTT. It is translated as CASSLGQLVHTEAFF.

CDR3 amino acids: CASSGQGSYGYTF. Here the CDR3 DNA reads TGTGCCAGCAGCGGACAGGGCTCCTATGGCTACACCTTC. The V and J genes are TRBV13 and TRBJ1-2, with 8 positions matching TRBD1. V lost 5 bases, J lost 4 bases, and 3 bases stayed unmatched. Germline CDR1 PRHDT, CDR2 FYEKMQ (reference sequence). The length of the CDR3 is 13 residues. Using reference TRBV13 and TRBJ1-2 for the parts outside the CDR3, the full variable domain is AAGVIQSPRHLIKEKRETATLKCYPIPRHDTVYWYQQGPGQDPQFLISFYEKMQSDKGSIPDRFSAQQFSDYHSELNMSSLELGDSALYFCASSGQGSYGYTFGSGTRLTVV.

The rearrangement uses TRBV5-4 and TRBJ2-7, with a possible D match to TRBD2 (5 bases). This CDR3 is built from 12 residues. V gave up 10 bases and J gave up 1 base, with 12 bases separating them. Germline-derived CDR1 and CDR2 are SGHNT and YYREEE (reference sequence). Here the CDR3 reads CASSGPSYEQYF. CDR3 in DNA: TGTGCCTCCAGCGGCCCGTCCTACGAGCAGTACTTC.

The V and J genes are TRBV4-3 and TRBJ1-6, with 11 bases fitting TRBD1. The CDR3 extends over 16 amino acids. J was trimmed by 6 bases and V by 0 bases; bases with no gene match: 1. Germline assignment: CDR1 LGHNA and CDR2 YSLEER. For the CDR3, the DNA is TGCGCCAGCAGCCAAGATGGACAGGGGGCTAATTCACCCCTCCACTTT. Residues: CASSQDGQGANSPLHF.

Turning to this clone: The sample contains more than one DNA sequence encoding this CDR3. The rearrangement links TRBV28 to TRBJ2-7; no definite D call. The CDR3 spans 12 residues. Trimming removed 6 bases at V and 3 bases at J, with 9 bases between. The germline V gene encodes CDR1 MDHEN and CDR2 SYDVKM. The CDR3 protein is CASSLPGYEQYF. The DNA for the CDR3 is TGTGCCAGCAGCTTACCAGGCTACGAGCAGTACTTC.

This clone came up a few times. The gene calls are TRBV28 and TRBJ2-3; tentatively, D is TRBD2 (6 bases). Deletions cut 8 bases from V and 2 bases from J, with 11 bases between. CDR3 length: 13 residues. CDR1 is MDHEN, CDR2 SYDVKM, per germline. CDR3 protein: CASSRDSTDTQYF. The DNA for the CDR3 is TGTGCCAGCTCCCGGGACTCCACAGATACGCAGTATTTT.

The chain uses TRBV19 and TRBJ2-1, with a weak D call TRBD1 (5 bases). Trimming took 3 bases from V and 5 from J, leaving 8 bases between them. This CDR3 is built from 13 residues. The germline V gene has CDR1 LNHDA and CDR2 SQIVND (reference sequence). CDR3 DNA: TGTGCCAGTAGTATTCAGGGTAACAATGAGCAGTTCTTC. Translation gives CASSIQGNNEQFF. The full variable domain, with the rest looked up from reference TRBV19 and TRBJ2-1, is DGGITQSPKYLFRKEGQNVTLSCEQNLNHDAMYWYRQDPGQGLRLIYYSQIVNDFQKGDIAEGYSVSREKKESFPLTVTSAQKNPTAFYLCASSIQGNNEQFFGPGTRLTVL.

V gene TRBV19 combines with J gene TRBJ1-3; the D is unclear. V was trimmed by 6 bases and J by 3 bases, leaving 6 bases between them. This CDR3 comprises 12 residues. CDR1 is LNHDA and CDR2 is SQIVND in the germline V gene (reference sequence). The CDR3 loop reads CASSGFGNTIYF. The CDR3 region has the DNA TGTGCCAGTAGCGGGTTTGGAAACACCATATATTTT.